One and the same sample provided the 23 T cell receptor beta chains below, sequenced in a study of immune evolution from preneoplasia to lung adenocarcinoma. Clones were sequenced by immunoSEQ multiplex PCR, and TCRdb holds only the in-frame ones, with some missing. The sample carries tens of thousands of clones, about two thirds recorded once. Sequencing used FFPE invasive lung adenocarcinoma tissue. The receptor set was obtained from a person aged 55 to 70 with invasive lung adenocarcinoma. Some clones in this sample may be carry-over from other donors' samples.

This chain links TRBV2 with TRBJ1-1, with D tentatively TRBD1 (6 bases). V was trimmed by 6 bases and J by 10 bases, leaving 15 bases between them. CDR1 and CDR2 (germline): SNHLY, FYNNEI. The CDR3 has 12 amino acids. The CDR3 region has the DNA TGTGCCAGCAGAGAAAACAGGGAGGGAGCTTTCTTT. It yields the protein CASRENREGAFF. Together with reference TRBV2 and TRBJ1-1, the CDR3 gives the full variable domain: EPEVTQTPSHQVTQMGQEVILRCVPISNHLYFYWYRQILGQKVEFLVSFYNNEISEKSEIFDDQFSVERPDGSNFTLKIRSTKLEDSAMYFCASRENREGAFFGQGTRLTVV.

This clone was detected only once. The genes are TRBV28 and TRBJ1-1, with TRBD1 matching 7 bases. The CDR3 runs to 18 residues. Unmatched junction bases numbered 17, after V lost 2 bases and J lost 5 bases. Germline V lookup: CDR1 MDHEN, CDR2 SYDVKM. The CDR3 DNA follows: TGTGCCAGCAGTTTACTCAGACAGGGAAGTATCGGGAGGACTGAAGCTTTCTTT. Translated: CASSLLRQGSIGRTEAFF.

V usage is TRBV5-1 and J usage is TRBJ1-3; D is undetermined. Germline V CDR1 and CDR2: SGHRS, YFSETQ. V lost 5 bases, J lost 2 bases, and 11 bases lay in between. The CDR3 consists of 14 residues. CDR3 in DNA: TGCGCCAGCAGGGAACAGAGCGCTGGAAACACCATATATTTT. It encodes CASREQSAGNTIYF.

This chain joins TRBV18 and TRBJ1-4; D uncertain. The length of the CDR3 is 14 residues. CDR1 is KGHSH and CDR2 is LQKENI in the germline V gene. Trimming left V 2 bases short and J 8 bases short, with 12 bases between. CDR3 nucleotide sequence: TGTGCCAGCTCACCAACCGCAGGAAGAGAAAAACTGTTTTTT. It encodes CASSPTAGREKLFF.

This CDR3 reads CASSQAGRGYTDTQYF. The DNA of the CDR3 is TGTGCCAGCAGTCAAGCCGGGAGGGGGTACACAGATACGCAGTATTTT. This sequence joins TRBV28 and TRBJ2-3; TRBD2 matches 8 bases. The V gene end was trimmed by 5 bases and the J gene end by 2 bases; junction bases not matched to a gene: 9. The CDR3 has 16 residues. Germline CDR1 and CDR2: MDHEN and SYDVKM.

The J gene is TRBJ2-7, the V gene TRBV18, with 11 bases matching TRBD2. J lost 3 bases, V lost 1 base, and 5 bases had no gene match. The germline gives CDR1 KGHSH, CDR2 LQKENI. The CDR3 totals 16 residues. Here the CDR3 DNA reads TGTGCCAGCTCACCACGGCCGACTAGCGGGAACTACGAGCAGTACTTC. Amino acid sequence: CASSPRPTSGNYEQYF. The full variable domain, its missing parts supplied by reference TRBV18 and TRBJ2-7, is NAGVMQNPRHLVRRRGQEARLRCSPMKGHSHVYWYRQLPEEGLKFMVYLQKENIIDESGMPKERFSAEFPKEGPSILRIQQVVRGDSAAYFCASSPRPTSGNYEQYFGPGTRLTVT.

The genes are TRBV7-3 and TRBJ2-1, with TRBD2 identical over 9 bases. Germline-derived CDR1 and CDR2 are SGHTA and FQGTGA. With 4 bases clipped from V and 7 bases from J, the junction kept 5 bases outside the gene matches. The CDR3 is 14 amino acids. This CDR3 reads CASSSGGRENEQFF. CDR3 in DNA: TGTGCCAGCAGCTCCGGCGGGAGGGAGAATGAGCAGTTCTTC.

This clone was picked up a small number of times. This rearrangement joins TRBV5-1 to TRBJ1-1, with a weak D call TRBD1 (5 bases). CDR1 is SGHRS, CDR2 YFSETQ, per germline. The V gene lost 0 bases and the J gene lost 11 bases, with 14 bases spanning the gap. The length of the CDR3 is 13 residues. The CDR3 protein is CASSLAGQRGAFF. For the CDR3, the DNA is TGCGCCAGCAGCTTGGCCGGCCAACGGGGGGCTTTCTTT.

This sequence joins TRBV5-1 and TRBJ1-3; a weak D match, TRBD1 (5 bases). The CDR3 is 15 amino acids. Trimming took 0 bases from V and 4 from J, leaving 11 bases between them. The germline gives CDR1 SGHRS, CDR2 YFSETQ. The CDR3 DNA follows: TGCGCCAGCAGCTTGGCCGGAGGGGCAGGAAACACCATATATTTT. Its translation: CASSLAGGAGNTIYF.

The genes are TRBV19 and TRBJ1-3; a possible D gene is TRBD1 (6 bases). Per the germline V gene, CDR1 is LNHDA and CDR2 is SQIVND (reference sequence). The CDR3 is 15 amino acids. Trimming pared 10 bases from V and 0 bases from J, leaving 16 bases between. CDR3 nucleotides: TGTGCCACCCCAGACAGGTCTTCCTCTGGAAACACCATATATTTT. It codes for CATPDRSSSGNTIYF.

V usage is TRBV29-1 and J usage is TRBJ2-3; TRBD2 matches at 7 bases. The V and J ends lost 5 bases and 5 bases, in that order; junction bases with no gene match: 10. Germline V gives CDR1 SQVTM, CDR2 ANQGSEA. The CDR3 consists of 14 residues. In DNA, the CDR3 is TGCAGCGTTTCATCCGGGGGGTCGGTAGATACGCAGTATTTT. Amino acids: CSVSSGGSVDTQYF.

This chain links TRBV19 with TRBJ2-7; 11 bases map to TRBD1. Germline assignment: CDR1 LNHDA and CDR2 SQIVND (reference sequence). With 4 bases clipped from V and 2 bases from J, the junction kept 4 bases outside the gene matches. This CDR3 contains 15 residues. CDR3 coding DNA: TGTGCCAGTAGTACCGGACAGGGGGCAACCTACGAGCAGTACTTC. Translated: CASSTGQGATYEQYF.

This clone has more than one count but fewer than ten. This CDR3 is CASSGQRETNTGELFF. CDR3 bases: TGTGCCAGCAGCGGGCAACGGGAGACTAACACCGGGGAGCTGTTTTTT. This sequence joins TRBV2 and TRBJ2-2, with a possible D match to TRBD2 (6 bases). The CDR3 runs 16 residues. Trimming pared 6 bases from V and 2 bases from J, leaving 16 bases between. Germline V gene lookup returns CDR1 SNHLY and CDR2 FYNNEI.

The rearrangement joins TRBV27 to TRBJ2-7; TRBD2 matches 11 bases. This CDR3 region has 16 residues. CDR1 MNHEY and CDR2 SMNVEV come from the germline V gene (reference sequence). With V trimmed by 6 bases and J by 2 bases, 9 bases remained unmatched. CDR3 sequence (DNA): TGTGCCAGCAGGCCATACGGGACTAGCGGAACCTACGAGCAGTACTTC. It specifies CASRPYGTSGTYEQYF.

This chain connects TRBV5-6 to TRBJ2-1; 9 nucleotides match TRBD2. There are 15 residues in the CDR3. Per the germline V gene, CDR1 is SGHDT and CDR2 is YYEEEE. The V gene end was trimmed by 5 bases and the J gene end by 6 bases; junction bases not matched to a gene: 9. Here the CDR3 DNA reads TGTGCCAGCAGACTGACTAGCGGACCACCCAATGAGCAGTTCTTC. Translation gives CASRLTSGPPNEQFF.

The chain couples TRBV5-1 to TRBJ2-1; TRBD1 agrees at 7 bases. Germline V gene sequence: CDR1 SGHRS, CDR2 YFSETQ. This CDR3 has 16 residues. V lost 3 bases, J lost 9 bases, and 15 bases stayed unmatched. The CDR3: CASSSGTVLSGGEQFF. CDR3 coding DNA: TGCGCCAGCAGCTCCGGGACAGTACTGAGTGGCGGTGAGCAGTTCTTC. The variable domain in full, with the rest retrieved from reference TRBV5-1 and TRBJ2-1, is KAGVTQTPRYLIKTRGQQVTLSCSPISGHRSVSWYQQTPGQGLQFLFEYFSETQRNKGNFPGRFSGRQFSNSRSEMNVSTLELGDSALYLCASSSGTVLSGGEQFFGPGTRLTVL.

The chain couples TRBV7-6 to TRBJ2-3; D is uncertain. This CDR3 contains 14 residues. Trimming took 1 base from V and 7 from J, leaving 12 bases between them. Germline lookup yields CDR1 SGHVS and CDR2 FNYEAQ. This CDR3 is CASSLGPSAHTQYF. CDR3 sequence (DNA): TGTGCCAGCAGCTTAGGTCCTTCTGCGCATACGCAGTATTTT.

The chain carries TRBV27 and TRBJ2-3, with 7 positions matching TRBD2. Losses at the gene ends were 6 bases for V and 2 bases for J; bases not matched to a gene: 5. Germline V CDR1 and CDR2: MNHEY, SMNVEV (reference sequence). The CDR3 has 14 amino acids. CDR3 residues: CASSSSGHTDTQYF. The CDR3 nucleotides read TGTGCCAGCAGCTCTAGCGGACACACAGATACGCAGTATTTT.

The chain recombines TRBV27 with TRBJ2-3; unclear D gene. With 0 bases removed from V and 2 bases from J, the gap between germline ends came to 6 bases. The CDR3 extends over 14 amino acids. In germline, CDR1 is MNHEY, CDR2 SMNVEV (reference sequence). CDR3 nucleotides: TGTGCCAGCAGTTTATCCCCATACACAGATACGCAGTATTTT. It codes for CASSLSPYTDTQYF.

CDR3 DNA sequence: TGCGCCAGCAGCCAAGCTCCTCAATACACAGATACGCAGTATTTT. Translating it yields CASSQAPQYTDTQYF. The V call is TRBV4-1, the J call TRBJ2-3; no definite D call. The CDR3 runs 15 residues. Germline CDR1 reads MGHRA; CDR2 reads YSYEKL. Between the trimmed V and J ends, which lost 1 base and 2 bases, there was a span of 10 bases.

The DNA for the CDR3 is TGTGCCAGCAGCATTACAGGGAACACTGAAGCTTTCTTT. Protein product: CASSITGNTEAFF. The chain recombines TRBV7-3 with TRBJ1-1; the D gene is possibly TRBD1 (5 bases). V was clipped by 5 bases and J by 1 base, with 8 bases between them. This CDR3 contains 13 residues. The germline V gene encodes CDR1 SGHTA and CDR2 FQGTGA.

The chain links TRBV19 to TRBJ2-7; a weak D match, TRBD1 (6 bases). The germline gives CDR1 LNHDA, CDR2 SQIVND (reference sequence). V was shortened by 4 bases and J by 3 bases, with 13 bases between the two germline ends. The CDR3 has 14 residues. CDR3 nucleotides: TGTGCCAGTAGTAGGGGGCAGACGGTCTACGAGCAGTACTTC. This encodes CASSRGQTVYEQYF.

The CDR3 sequence: CASSATGTGMLETQYF. CDR3 nucleotides: TGTGCCAGCAGTGCGACCGGGACAGGCATGTTGGAGACCCAGTACTTC. This rearrangement joins TRBV28 to TRBJ2-5; 8 nucleotides line up with TRBD1. CDR1 and CDR2 (germline): MDHEN, SYDVKM. CDR3 length: 16 residues. V gave up 5 bases and J gave up 5 bases; unmatched junction bases: 13.